This T cell receptor beta chain was sequenced for a study of cytomegalovirus exposure and HLA in healthy donors. This clone came up once. Researchers ran the PCR with 60 Vbeta and 13 Jbeta primers. Sequenced by immunoSEQ multiplex PCR; TCRdb stores in-frame clones only, minus some. The sample yields over 200,000 clones, around 89% seen once. Germline lookup yields CDR1 SGHAT and CDR2 FQNNGV. The CDR3 runs 17 residues. V dropped 2 bases and J dropped 0 bases, with 14 bases sitting between them. The chain is built from TRBV11-2 and TRBJ2-1, with D possibly TRBD1 on 6 matching bases. Sequencing was done on a sample of PBMCs. The TCR was taken from a woman aged 18-29 years in good health and CMV-seronegative. In DNA, the CDR3 is TGTGCCAGCAGCTTACTGGACAGACCCAGCTCCTACAATGAGCAGTTCTTC. It encodes CASSLLDRPSSYNEQFF.